Shown below are 4 T cell receptor beta chains from a single sample sequenced in a study of cytomegalovirus exposure and HLA in healthy donors (dated by TCRdb to about 2017). Library generation was performed with the immunoSEQ multiplex PCR assay. TCRdb limited this immuneACCESS table to in-frame rearrangements with V and J called. A share of clones is missing; checked studies link under half to unresolved V genes, and the rest is unexplained. The sample contains around 250,000 clones, about 90% of them found a single time. Of the sample, 3% to 3.5% is held by the ten largest clones. Input material: PBMCs. Receptor source: a woman in her twenties or thirties in good health and CMV-seronegative.

The V and J genes are TRBV19 and TRBJ2-7; 12 bases are shared with TRBD2. The germline gives CDR1 LNHDA, CDR2 SQIVND (reference sequence). Trimming took 3 bases from V and 4 from J; bases not matched to a gene: 7. CDR3 length equals 16 residues. This CDR3 reads CASSIEQLAGGYEQYF. In DNA, the CDR3 is TGTGCCAGTAGTATCGAACAACTAGCGGGAGGATACGAGCAGTACTTC. The variable domain in full, with the rest retrieved from reference TRBV19 and TRBJ2-7, is DGGITQSPKYLFRKEGQNVTLSCEQNLNHDAMYWYRQDPGQGLRLIYYSQIVNDFQKGDIAEGYSVSREKKESFPLTVTSAQKNPTAFYLCASSIEQLAGGYEQYFGPGTRLTVT.

V and J are TRBV13 and TRBJ1-2; D gene unclear. This CDR3 spans 15 amino acids. The V gene lost 2 bases and the J gene lost 5 bases, with 15 bases spanning the gap. Germline loops: CDR1 PRHDT, CDR2 FYEKMQ (reference sequence). As DNA, the CDR3 is TGTGCCAGCAGCTTACACGGGGAGGTCGGTTATGGCTACACCTTC. It translates to CASSLHGEVGYGYTF.

The J gene is TRBJ1-1, the V gene TRBV6-5; D uncertain. With 6 bases removed from V and 4 bases from J, the gap between germline ends came to 15 bases. The V gene's germline CDR1 is MNHEY and CDR2 SVGAGI. The CDR3 spans 14 residues. The DNA of the CDR3 is TGTGCCAGCAGGGCGGACCCCCGGGGCACTGAAGCTTTCTTT. Protein: CASRADPRGTEAFF.

The V and J genes are TRBV5-1 and TRBJ2-3; TRBD1 aligns across 7 bases. J was trimmed by 1 base and V by 1 base; bases with no gene match: 9. This CDR3 has 17 amino acids. The V gene's germline CDR1 is SGHRS and CDR2 YFSETQ. CDR3 residues: CASSLWGDRVGTDTQYF. The DNA of the CDR3 is TGCGCCAGCAGCTTGTGGGGTGACAGGGTTGGCACAGATACGCAGTATTTT.